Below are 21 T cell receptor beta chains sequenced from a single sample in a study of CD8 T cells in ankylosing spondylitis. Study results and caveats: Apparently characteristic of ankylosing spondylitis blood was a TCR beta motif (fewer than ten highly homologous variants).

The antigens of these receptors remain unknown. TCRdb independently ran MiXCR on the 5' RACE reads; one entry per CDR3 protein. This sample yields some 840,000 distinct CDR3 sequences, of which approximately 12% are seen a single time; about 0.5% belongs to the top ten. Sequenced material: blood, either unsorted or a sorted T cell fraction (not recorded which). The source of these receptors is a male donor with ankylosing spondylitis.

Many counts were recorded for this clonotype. The CDR3: CASSSIKRDRGNTEAFF. The DNA for the CDR3 is TGTGCCAGCAGCTCGATAAAGCGCGACAGGGGGAACACTGAAGCTTTCTTT. V and J are TRBV5-6 and TRBJ1-1; 8 bases agree with TRBD1. J gave up 1 base and V 3 bases, and 11 bases lay outside the gene matches. CDR3 length: 17 residues. Germline V gene data show CDR1 as SGHDT and CDR2 as YYEEEE.

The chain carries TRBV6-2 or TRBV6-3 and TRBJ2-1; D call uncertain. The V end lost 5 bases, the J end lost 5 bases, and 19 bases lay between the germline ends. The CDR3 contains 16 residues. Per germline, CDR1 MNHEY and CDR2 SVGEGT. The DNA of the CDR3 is TGTGCCAGCAGTGCGCGCGGACGGTCCTGGGACAATGAGCAGTTCTTC. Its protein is CASSARGRSWDNEQFF.

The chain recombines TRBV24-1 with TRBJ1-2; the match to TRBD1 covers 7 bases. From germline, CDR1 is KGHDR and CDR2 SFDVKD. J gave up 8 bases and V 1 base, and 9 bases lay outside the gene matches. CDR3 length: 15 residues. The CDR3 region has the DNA TGTGCCACCAGTGATTTTACTCGGCAGGGGGAAGGCTACACCTTC. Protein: CATSDFTRQGEGYTF.

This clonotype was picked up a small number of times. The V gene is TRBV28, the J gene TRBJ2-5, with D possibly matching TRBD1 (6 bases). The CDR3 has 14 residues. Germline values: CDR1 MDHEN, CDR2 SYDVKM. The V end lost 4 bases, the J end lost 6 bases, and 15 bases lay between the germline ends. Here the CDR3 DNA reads TGTGCCAGCAGTTCCCCTGGGGGCCGGCAGACCCAGTACTTC. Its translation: CASSSPGGRQTQYF.

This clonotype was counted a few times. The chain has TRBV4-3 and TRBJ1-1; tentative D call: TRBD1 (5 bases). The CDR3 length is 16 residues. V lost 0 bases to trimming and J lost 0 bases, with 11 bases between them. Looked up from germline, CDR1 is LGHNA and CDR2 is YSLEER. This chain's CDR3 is CASSQDYGGMNTEAFF. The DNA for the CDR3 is TGCGCCAGCAGCCAAGATTATGGGGGGATGAACACTGAAGCTTTCTTT.

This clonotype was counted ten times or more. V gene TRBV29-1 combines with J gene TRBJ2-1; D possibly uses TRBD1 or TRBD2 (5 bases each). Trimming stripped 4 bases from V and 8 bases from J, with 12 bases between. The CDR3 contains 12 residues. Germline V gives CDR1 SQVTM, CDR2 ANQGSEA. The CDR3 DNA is TGCAGCGTTGGGAGAGGGGTCCATGAGCAGTTCTTC. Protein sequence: CSVGRGVHEQFF.

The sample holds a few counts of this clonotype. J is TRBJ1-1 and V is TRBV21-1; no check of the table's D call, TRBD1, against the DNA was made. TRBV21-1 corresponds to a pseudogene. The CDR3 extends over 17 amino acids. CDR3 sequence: CASSKEGTGGRGTEAFF. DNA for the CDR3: TGTGCCAGCAGCAAAGAGGGGACAGGGGGACGAGGGACTGAAGCTTTCTTT.

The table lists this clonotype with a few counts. The CDR3 DNA follows: TGCAGCGTTGAATCCCGGGCACTGTACAATGAGCAGTTCTTC. Its protein is CSVESRALYNEQFF. The J gene is TRBJ2-1, the V gene TRBV29-1; D uncertain. Trimming stripped 2 bases from V and 4 bases from J, with 12 bases between. CDR1 SQVTM and CDR2 ANQGSEA come from the germline V gene. The CDR3 runs 14 residues.

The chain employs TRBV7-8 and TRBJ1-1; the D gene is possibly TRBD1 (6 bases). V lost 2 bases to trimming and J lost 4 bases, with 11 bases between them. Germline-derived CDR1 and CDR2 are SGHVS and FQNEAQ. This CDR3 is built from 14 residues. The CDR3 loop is CASSLQGSSTEAFF. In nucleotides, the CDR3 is TGTGCCAGCAGCTTACAGGGGTCTTCCACTGAAGCTTTCTTT.

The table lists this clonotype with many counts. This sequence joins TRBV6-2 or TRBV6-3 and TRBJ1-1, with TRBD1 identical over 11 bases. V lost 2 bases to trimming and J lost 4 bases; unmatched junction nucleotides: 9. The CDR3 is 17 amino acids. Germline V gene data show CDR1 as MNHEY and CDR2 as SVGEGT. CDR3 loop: CASSYAWDRGYGTEAFF. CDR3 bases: TGTGCCAGCAGTTACGCATGGGACAGGGGGTACGGCACTGAAGCTTTCTTT.

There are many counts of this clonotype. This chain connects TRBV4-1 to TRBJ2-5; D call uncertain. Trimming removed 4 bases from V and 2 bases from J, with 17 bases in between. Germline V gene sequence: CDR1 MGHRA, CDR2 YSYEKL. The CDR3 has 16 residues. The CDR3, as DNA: TGCGCCAGCAGCCGTACCCCCGGCAGTACTCAAGAGACCCAGTACTTC. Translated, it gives CASSRTPGSTQETQYF.

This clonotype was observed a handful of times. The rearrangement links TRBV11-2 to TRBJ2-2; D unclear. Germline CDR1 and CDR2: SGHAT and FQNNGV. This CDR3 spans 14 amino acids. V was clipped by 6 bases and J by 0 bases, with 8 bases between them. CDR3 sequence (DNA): TGTGCCAGCAGGGAAAACACGAACACCGGGGAGCTGTTTTTT. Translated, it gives CASRENTNTGELFF.

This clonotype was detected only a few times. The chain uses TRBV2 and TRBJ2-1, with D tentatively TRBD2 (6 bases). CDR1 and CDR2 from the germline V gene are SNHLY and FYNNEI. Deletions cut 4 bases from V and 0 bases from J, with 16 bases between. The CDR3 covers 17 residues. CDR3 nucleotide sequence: TGTGCCAGCAGTGGGTTTGACGGGAGAGGCTCCTACAATGAGCAGTTCTTC. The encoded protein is CASSGFDGRGSYNEQFF.

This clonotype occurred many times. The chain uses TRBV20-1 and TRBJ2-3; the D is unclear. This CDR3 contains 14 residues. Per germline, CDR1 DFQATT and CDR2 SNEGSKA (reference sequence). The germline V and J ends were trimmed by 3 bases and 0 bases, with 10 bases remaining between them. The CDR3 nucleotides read TGCAGTGCTAGCCTGGGTCGGAGCACAGATACGCAGTATTTT. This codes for CSASLGRSTDTQYF.

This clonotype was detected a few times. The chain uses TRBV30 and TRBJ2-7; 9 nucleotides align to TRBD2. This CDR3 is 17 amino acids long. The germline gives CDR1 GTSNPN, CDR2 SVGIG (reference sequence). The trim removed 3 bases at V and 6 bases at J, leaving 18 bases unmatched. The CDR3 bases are TGTGCCTGGAGGGTGTTTCGGGGCGGGAGGGCCGGTGTCGAGCAGTACTTC. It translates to CAWRVFRGGRAGVEQYF.

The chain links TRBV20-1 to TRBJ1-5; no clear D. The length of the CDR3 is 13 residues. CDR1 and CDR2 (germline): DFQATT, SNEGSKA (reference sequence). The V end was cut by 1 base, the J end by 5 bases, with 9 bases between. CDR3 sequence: CSARVGSDQPQHF. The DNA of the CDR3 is TGCAGTGCTAGAGTTGGCAGCGATCAGCCCCAGCATTTT.

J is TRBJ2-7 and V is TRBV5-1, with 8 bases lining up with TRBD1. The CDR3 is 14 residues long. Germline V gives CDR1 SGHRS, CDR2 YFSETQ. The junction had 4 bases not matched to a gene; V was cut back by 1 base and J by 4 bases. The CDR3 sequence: CASSLNRGKYEQYF. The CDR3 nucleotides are TGCGCCAGCAGCTTGAACAGGGGGAAGTACGAGCAGTACTTC.

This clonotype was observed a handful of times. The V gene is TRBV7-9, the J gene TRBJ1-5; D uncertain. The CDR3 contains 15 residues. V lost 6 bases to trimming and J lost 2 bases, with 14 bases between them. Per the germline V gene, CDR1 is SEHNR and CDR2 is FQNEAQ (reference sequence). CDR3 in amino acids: CASSPSGSGNQPQHF. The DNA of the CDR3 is TGTGCCAGCAGTCCGTCCGGATCCGGCAATCAGCCCCAGCATTTT.

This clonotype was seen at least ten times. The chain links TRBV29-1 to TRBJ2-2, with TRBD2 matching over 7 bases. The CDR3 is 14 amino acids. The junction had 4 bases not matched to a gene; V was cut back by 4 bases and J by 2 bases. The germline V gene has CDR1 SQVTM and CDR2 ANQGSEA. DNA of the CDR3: TGCAGCGTTGGAGGACTAGTCAACACCGGGGAGCTGTTTTTT. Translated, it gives CSVGGLVNTGELFF.

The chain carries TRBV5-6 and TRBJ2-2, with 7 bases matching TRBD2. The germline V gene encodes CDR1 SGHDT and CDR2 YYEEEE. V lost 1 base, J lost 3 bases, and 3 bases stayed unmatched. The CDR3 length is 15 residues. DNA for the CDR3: TGTGCCAGCAGCTTGCGTCTAGCGGACACCGGGGAGCTGTTTTTT. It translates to CASSLRLADTGELFF.

The DNA for the CDR3 is TGCGCCAGCAGCCAAGATCCCAGGGCGTCCTACGAGCAGTACTTC. Amino acid sequence: CASSQDPRASYEQYF. This sequence joins TRBV4-3 and TRBJ2-7, with D possibly matching TRBD1 (5 bases). Germline V gene lookup returns CDR1 LGHNA and CDR2 YSLEER. The CDR3 covers 15 residues. V lost 0 bases and J lost 1, with 10 bases in between.